The rows below give T cell receptor beta chains drawn from one sample of a study of cytomegalovirus exposure and HLA in healthy donors. TCRdb keeps only in-frame clones here, not all; method: immunoSEQ multiplex PCR. The sample includes 190,000 or so clones, approximately 78% of them seen just once. Source material: PBMCs. Every receptor here comes from a woman between 45 and 60 years old in good health and CMV-seropositive. The CDR3 runs from the conserved cysteine through the conserved F or W. Where a row states a size, it is once, few, many or the class of an expanded clone; other rows omit it.

V gene | clone size | CDR3 protein
TRBV2 | NA | CASSELWYSPTSGANVLTF
TRBV6-6 | NA | CASSYDRGDTEAFF
TRBV19 | few | CASGVDRVSNQPQHF
TRBV5-4 | NA | CASSPRGYTSTGELFF
TRBV6-6 | NA | CASSYGGALEGYTF
TRBV11-2 | NA | CASSLGQGGHATNEKLFF
TRBV7-9 | NA | CASSLSLAYEQYF
TRBV7-9 | NA | CASSLNRAYQGVSYNEQFF
TRBV27 | once | CASSFLSTRGNYGYTF
TRBV15 | NA | CATSGSSYNSPLHF
TRBV4-1 | NA | CASSPPPGGSEETQYF
TRBV5-1 | NA | CASSHTDRQAGELFF
TRBV9 | NA | CASSQRDRESEQYF